This T cell receptor beta chain was found in a study of brain T cells in children with intractable seizures. Study-wide points: Known viral epitope-specific CDR3s closely matched each case's top public brain CDR3.

Trimming removed 10 bases from V and 5 bases from J, with 14 bases in between. Germline V lookup: CDR1 MNHNY, CDR2 SVGAGI (reference sequence). This CDR3 comprises 12 residues. The sequenced cases were selected for having the highest brain T cell transcript signatures. Patients received at least one anti-epileptic drug before surgery. The table came from immunoSEQ multiplex PCR; TCRdb's copy has only in-frame clones and leaves some out. Among approximately 7,800 clones listed, about 73% were seen once. This clone was counted only a few times. What it recognizes is unknown. This material consisted of resected brain tissue, taken at surgery. The V gene is TRBV6-6, the J gene TRBJ1-2, with D unresolved. This sequence originates from a boy under two years old with tuberous sclerosis and intractable seizures. The CDR3 DNA reads TGTGCCACACCTAGCTCCGGATATGGCTACACCTTC. Translated, it gives CATPSSGYGYTF.